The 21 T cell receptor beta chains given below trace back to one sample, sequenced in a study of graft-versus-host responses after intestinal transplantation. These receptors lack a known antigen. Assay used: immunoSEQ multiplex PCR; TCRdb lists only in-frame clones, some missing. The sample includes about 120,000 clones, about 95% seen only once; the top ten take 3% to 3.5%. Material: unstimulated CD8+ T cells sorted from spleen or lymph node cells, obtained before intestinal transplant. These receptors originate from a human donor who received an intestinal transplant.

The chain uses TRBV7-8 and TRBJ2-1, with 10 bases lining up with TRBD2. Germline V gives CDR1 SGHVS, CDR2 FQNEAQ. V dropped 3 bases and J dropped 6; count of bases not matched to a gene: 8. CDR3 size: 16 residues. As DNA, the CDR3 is TGTGCCAGCAGCTTTCTAGCGGGAGATCAGTTCAATGAGCAGTTCTTC. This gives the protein CASSFLAGDQFNEQFF.

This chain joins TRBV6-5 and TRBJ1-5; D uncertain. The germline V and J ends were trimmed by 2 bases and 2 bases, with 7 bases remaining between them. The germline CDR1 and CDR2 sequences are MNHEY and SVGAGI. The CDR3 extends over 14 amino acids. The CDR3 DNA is TGTGCCAGCAGTTACGGAGGAGGCAATCAGCCCCAGCATTTT. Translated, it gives CASSYGGGNQPQHF.

The CDR3: CASSSIPSIGGLGSPLHF. CDR3 bases: TGTGCCAGCAGCAGTATTCCCTCGATAGGGGGTTTGGGTTCACCCCTCCACTTT. The V gene is TRBV13, the J gene TRBJ1-6, with D tentatively TRBD1 (6 bases). CDR1 PRHDT and CDR2 FYEKMQ come from the germline V gene (reference sequence). Trimming took off 5 bases at V and 9 bases at J, with 26 bases between the two ends. There are 18 residues in the CDR3.

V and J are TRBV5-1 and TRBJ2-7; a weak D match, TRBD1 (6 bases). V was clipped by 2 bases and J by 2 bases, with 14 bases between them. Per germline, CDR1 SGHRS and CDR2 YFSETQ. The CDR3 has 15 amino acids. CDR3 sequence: CASSFLTGIPYEQYF. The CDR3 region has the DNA TGCGCCAGCAGCTTCTTGACAGGCATCCCCTACGAGCAGTACTTC.

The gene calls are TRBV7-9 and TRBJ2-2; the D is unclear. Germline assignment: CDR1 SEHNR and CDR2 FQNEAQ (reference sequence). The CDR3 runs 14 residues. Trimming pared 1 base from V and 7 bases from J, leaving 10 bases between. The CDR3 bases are TGTGCCAGCAGCTTAGTCGTAAAAGGCGGGGAGCTGTTTTTT. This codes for CASSLVVKGGELFF.

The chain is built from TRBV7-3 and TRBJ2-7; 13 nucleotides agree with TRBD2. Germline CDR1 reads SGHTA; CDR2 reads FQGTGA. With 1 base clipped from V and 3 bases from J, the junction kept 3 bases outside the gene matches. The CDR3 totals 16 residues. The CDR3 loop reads CASSLRGLAGYYEQYF. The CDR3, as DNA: TGTGCCAGCAGCTTAAGGGGACTAGCGGGGTACTACGAGCAGTACTTC.

The CDR3 DNA reads as TGTGCCAGCAGCGAGAACGGGACGCCAGACAATGAGCAGTTCTTC. Amino acid sequence: CASSENGTPDNEQFF. The chain joins TRBV9 to TRBJ2-1; tentatively, D is TRBD1 or TRBD2 (5 bases each). Per the germline V gene, CDR1 is SGDLS and CDR2 is YYNGEE. Trimming removed 3 bases at V and 5 bases at J, with 15 bases between. The CDR3 runs 15 residues.

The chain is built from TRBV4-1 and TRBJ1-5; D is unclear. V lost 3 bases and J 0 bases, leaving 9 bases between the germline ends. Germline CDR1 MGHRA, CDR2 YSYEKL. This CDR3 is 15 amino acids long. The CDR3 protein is CASSQEAVSNQPQHF. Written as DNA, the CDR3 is TGCGCCAGCAGCCAGGAGGCCGTTAGCAATCAGCCCCAGCATTTT.

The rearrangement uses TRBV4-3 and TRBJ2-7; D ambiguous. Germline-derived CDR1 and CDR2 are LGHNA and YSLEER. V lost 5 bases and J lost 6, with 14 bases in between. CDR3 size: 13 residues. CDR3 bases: TGCGCCAGCAGCAGTGGGGATCAGCGCGAGCAGTACTTC. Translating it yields CASSSGDQREQYF.

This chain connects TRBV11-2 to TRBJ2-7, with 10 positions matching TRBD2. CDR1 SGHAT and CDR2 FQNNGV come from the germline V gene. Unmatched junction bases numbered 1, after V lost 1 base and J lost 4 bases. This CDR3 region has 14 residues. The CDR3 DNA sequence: TGTGCCAGCAGCTTAGGGACTAGCGGTTACGAGCAGTACTTC. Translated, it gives CASSLGTSGYEQYF.

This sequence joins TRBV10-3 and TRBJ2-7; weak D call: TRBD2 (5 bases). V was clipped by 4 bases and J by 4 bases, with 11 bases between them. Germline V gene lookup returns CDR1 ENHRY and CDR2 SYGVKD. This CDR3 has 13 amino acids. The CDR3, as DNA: TGTGCCATCAGTGTATTTGAGGGATACGAGCAGTACTTC. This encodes CAISVFEGYEQYF.

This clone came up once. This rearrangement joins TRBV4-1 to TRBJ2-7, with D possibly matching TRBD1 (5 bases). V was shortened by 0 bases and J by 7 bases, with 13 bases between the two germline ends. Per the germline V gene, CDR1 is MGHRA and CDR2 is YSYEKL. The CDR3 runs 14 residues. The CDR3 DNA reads TGCGCCAGCAGCCAAGATCCCAGGGAAAGGGAGCAGTACTTC. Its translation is CASSQDPREREQYF.

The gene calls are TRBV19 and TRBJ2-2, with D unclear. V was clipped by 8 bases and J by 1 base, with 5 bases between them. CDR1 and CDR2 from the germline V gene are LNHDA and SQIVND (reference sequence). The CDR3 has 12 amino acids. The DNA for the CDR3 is TGTGCCAGTTTCCAGAACACCGGGGAGCTGTTTTTT. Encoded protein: CASFQNTGELFF.

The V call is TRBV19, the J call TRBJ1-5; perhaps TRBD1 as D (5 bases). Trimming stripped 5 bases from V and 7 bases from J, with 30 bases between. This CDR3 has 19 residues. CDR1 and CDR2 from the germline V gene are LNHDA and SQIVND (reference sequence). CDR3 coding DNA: TGTGCCAGTAGTTACGACCCGGTCAGGGAACACGAATGGGGCCAGCCCCAGCATTTT. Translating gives CASSYDPVREHEWGQPQHF.

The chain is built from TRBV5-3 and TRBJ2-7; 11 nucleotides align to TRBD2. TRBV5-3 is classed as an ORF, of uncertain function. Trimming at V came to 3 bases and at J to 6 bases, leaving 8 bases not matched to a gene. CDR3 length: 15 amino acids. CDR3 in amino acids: CARSYSGRASAEQYF. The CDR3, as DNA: TGTGCCAGAAGCTATAGCGGGAGGGCCTCGGCCGAGCAGTACTTC.

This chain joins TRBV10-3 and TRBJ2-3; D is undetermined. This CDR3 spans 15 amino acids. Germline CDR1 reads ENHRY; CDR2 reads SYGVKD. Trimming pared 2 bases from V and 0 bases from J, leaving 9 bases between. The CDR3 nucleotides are TGTGCCATCAGTGAGCCCCAGGTGAGCACAGATACGCAGTATTTT. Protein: CAISEPQVSTDTQYF.

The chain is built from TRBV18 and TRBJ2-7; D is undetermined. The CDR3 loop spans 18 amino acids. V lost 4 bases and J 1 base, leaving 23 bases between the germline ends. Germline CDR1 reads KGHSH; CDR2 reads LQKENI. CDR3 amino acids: CASSLTLKTREYSYEQYF. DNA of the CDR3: TGTGCCAGCTCACTCACACTGAAAACAAGGGAATATTCCTACGAGCAGTACTTC.

CDR3 sequence: CASSYPKGVFTEAFF. In DNA form, the CDR3 reads TGTGCCAGCAGCTACCCGAAGGGGGTCTTTACTGAAGCTTTCTTT. The chain carries TRBV7-9 and TRBJ1-1, with D possibly being TRBD1 (6 bases). Germline V gene lookup returns CDR1 SEHNR and CDR2 FQNEAQ (reference sequence). Deletions cut 4 bases from V and 5 bases from J, with 17 bases between. CDR3 length: 15 residues. The entire variable domain, with the rest obtained from reference TRBV7-9 and TRBJ1-1, is as follows: DTGVSQNPRHKITKRGQNVTFRCDPISEHNRLYWYRQTLGQGPEFLTYFQNEAQLEKSRLLSDRFSAERPKGSFSTLEIQRTEQGDSAMYLCASSYPKGVFTEAFFGQGTRLTVV.

In DNA form, the CDR3 reads TGTGCCAGCAGGACCGGACAGGTCTGGCCTCGGGGCAATCAGCCCCAGCATTTT. It translates to CASRTGQVWPRGNQPQHF. This sequence joins TRBV28 and TRBJ1-5; TRBD1 aligns across 7 bases. J lost 2 bases, V lost 6 bases, and 16 bases had no gene match. The CDR3 runs 18 residues. CDR1 MDHEN and CDR2 SYDVKM come from the germline V gene.

CDR3 in amino acids: CASSLVTPGGGANTEAFF. CDR3 nucleotide sequence: TGTGCCAGCAGTTTAGTCACCCCGGGGGGGGGCGCGAACACTGAAGCTTTCTTT. The chain joins TRBV28 to TRBJ1-1; D may be TRBD1 (6 bases). The CDR3 sequence is 18 residues long. Trimming left V 2 bases short and J 1 base short, with 20 bases between. CDR1 and CDR2 (germline): MDHEN, SYDVKM.

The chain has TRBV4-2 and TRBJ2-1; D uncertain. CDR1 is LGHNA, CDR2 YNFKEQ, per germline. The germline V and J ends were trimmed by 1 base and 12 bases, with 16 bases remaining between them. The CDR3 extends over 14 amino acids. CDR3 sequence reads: CASSQGEGLRGQFF. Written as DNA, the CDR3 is TGTGCCAGCAGCCAAGGGGAAGGGTTGAGAGGGCAGTTCTTC.